This is a list of T cell receptor beta chains from one sample in a study of early T cells in non-severe SARS-CoV-2 infection. TCRdb ran MiXCR on the 5' RACE reads and lists one entry per CDR3 protein. The table records tens of thousands of distinct CDR3 sequences, roughly 7.3% of them present only once. Sequenced: whole blood. The source is an adult who was a healthcare worker with PCR-confirmed SARS-CoV-2 infection or an uninfected control (not recorded which). The CDR3 runs from the conserved cysteine through the conserved F or W. The D gene is left open where the match is weak. Some rows mark clone size as missing; the rest say once, few, many or name a class of expanded clone.

V: TRBV4-2; J: TRBJ1-6; D: -; size: many; DNA: TGTGCCAGCAGCCCTACTTACCCGACAAGTGGCTCACCCCTCCACTTT; CDR3: CASSPTYPTSGSPLHF
V: TRBV4-3; J: TRBJ1-2; D: -; size: many; DNA: TGCGCCAGCAGCCAAGATTCCGGGGGTAGTAACTATGGCTACACCTTC; CDR3: CASSQDSGGSNYGYTF
V: TRBV6-1; J: TRBJ1-1; D: -; size: -; DNA: TGTGCCAGCAGTGAAGTTAGTGACGACACTGAAGCTTTCTTT; CDR3: CASSEVSDDTEAFF
V: TRBV25-1; J: TRBJ1-5; D: TRBD1; size: few; DNA: TGTGCCAGCAGCCACCATACAGGGGGTCAGCCCCAGCATTTT; CDR3: CASSHHTGGQPQHF
V: TRBV28; J: TRBJ2-7; D: -; size: many; DNA: TGTGCCAGCAGTGGCCATCAACGCTCCTACGAGCAGTACTTC; CDR3: CASSGHQRSYEQYF
V: TRBV6-2/TRBV6-3; J: TRBJ1-1; D: TRBD1; size: many; DNA: TGTGCCAGCAGCCGGGGACAGGGGAGTGAAGCTTTCTTT; CDR3: CASSRGQGSEAFF
V: TRBV5-1; J: TRBJ1-2; D: -; size: many; DNA: TGCGCCAGCAGTGACGCCAACTATGGCTACACCTTC; CDR3: CASSDANYGYTF
V: TRBV7-6; J: TRBJ2-3; D: -; size: many; DNA: TGTGCCAGCAGCTTAGAACGCCAGGGAGCAGATACGCAGTATTTT; CDR3: CASSLERQGADTQYF
V: TRBV28; J: TRBJ2-5; D: -; size: few; DNA: TGTGCCAGCAGTTACCAAGAAGAGACCCAGTACTTC; CDR3: CASSYQEETQYF
V: TRBV28; J: TRBJ2-7; D: -; size: many; DNA: TGTGCCAGCACCGAGAGAGGACGTTTGGGCTCCTACGAGCAGTACTTC; CDR3: CASTERGRLGSYEQYF
V: TRBV3-1; J: TRBJ2-1; D: -; size: many; DNA: TGTGCCAGCAGCCGACTGGCTAGCGACGAGCAGTTCTTC; CDR3: CASSRLASDEQFF
V: TRBV29-1; J: TRBJ1-2; D: TRBD1; size: -; DNA: TGCAGCGACGCGACAGGGGACTATGGCTACACCTTC; CDR3: CSDATGDYGYTF
V: TRBV2; J: TRBJ1-5; D: TRBD1; size: medium-sized; DNA: TGTGCCAGCAGCGGGACAGGGGAGGTTCAGCCCCAGCATTTT; CDR3: CASSGTGEVQPQHF
V: TRBV29-1; J: TRBJ1-1; D: -; size: -; DNA: TGCAGCGTTGGGGAGGGCCCGAACACTGAAGCTTTCTTT; CDR3: CSVGEGPNTEAFF
V: TRBV6-2/TRBV6-3; J: TRBJ2-7; D: TRBD2; size: many; DNA: TGTGCCAGCAGCCTCGGACTAGCGGGCTACGAGCAGTACTTC; CDR3: CASSLGLAGYEQYF
V: TRBV18; J: TRBJ2-3; D: TRBD2; size: few; DNA: TGTGCCAGCAGCCGGAAGCGGGGGGGCCCAGCAGATACGCAGTATTTT; CDR3: CASSRKRGGPADTQYF
V: TRBV6-1; J: TRBJ1-2; D: -; size: -; DNA: TGTGCCAGCAGGAGCAGGGGAACTGGCTATGGCTACACCTTC; CDR3: CASRSRGTGYGYTF
V: TRBV28; J: TRBJ2-5; D: -; size: many; DNA: TGTGCCAGCAGTTTGGTCGGGGGGCCGGAGACCCAGTACTTC; CDR3: CASSLVGGPETQYF
V: TRBV18; J: TRBJ1-1; D: TRBD1; size: few; DNA: TGTGCCAGCTCACCTAGGACAGGTTTTCCTGTGGACACTGAAGCTTTCTTT; CDR3: CASSPRTGFPVDTEAFF
V: TRBV27; J: TRBJ2-3; D: -; size: many; DNA: TGTGCCAGCAGTCCCCTCGGCGCTTCTAGCACAGATACGCAGTATTTT; CDR3: CASSPLGASSTDTQYF
V: TRBV28; J: TRBJ2-5; D: -; size: many; DNA: TGTGCCAGCAGTTCCCGGGAAGAGACCCAGTACTTC; CDR3: CASSSREETQYF
V: TRBV28; J: TRBJ1-6; D: -; size: few; DNA: TGTGCCAGCAGTTACCCCGCAGGGAATTCACCCCTCCACTTT; CDR3: CASSYPAGNSPLHF
V: TRBV7-6; J: TRBJ2-3; D: TRBD1; size: -; DNA: TGTGCCAGCAGCTTTGGGACAGCCACAGATACGCAGTATTTT; CDR3: CASSFGTATDTQYF
V: TRBV6-5; J: TRBJ2-7; D: TRBD1; size: few; DNA: TGTGCCAGCAGACGGGACAGGGCCTCCTACGAGCAGTACTTC; CDR3: CASRRDRASYEQYF
V: TRBV4-3; J: TRBJ2-7; D: -; size: many; DNA: TGCGCCAGCAGCCACAACAACTACGAGCAGTACTTC; CDR3: CASSHNNYEQYF
V: TRBV20-1; J: TRBJ2-3; D: -; size: few; DNA: TGCAGTGCAGTCCGATTCACAGATACGCAGTATTTT; CDR3: CSAVRFTDTQYF
V: TRBV28; J: TRBJ1-5; D: TRBD1; size: many; DNA: TGTGCCAGCAGTACCTGGACAGGGAGCAATCAGCCCCAGCATTTT; CDR3: CASSTWTGSNQPQHF
V: TRBV7-2; J: TRBJ2-1; D: TRBD2; size: few; DNA: TGTGCCAGCAGCTGGGGACTAGCGACAGCCTATCCGAGCTCCTACAATGAGCAGTTCTTC; CDR3: CASSWGLATAYPSSYNEQFF
V: TRBV7-2; J: TRBJ2-5; D: TRBD2; size: -; DNA: TGTGCCAGCAGCTTAGCCCTTACGGGGGGGCAAGAGACCCAGTACTTC; CDR3: CASSLALTGGQETQYF
V: TRBV6-2/TRBV6-3; J: TRBJ2-7; D: -; size: many; DNA: TGTGCCAGCAGTCTCGCCAACTACCCCGGGCCTGTGCAGTACTTC; CDR3: CASSLANYPGPVQYF
V: TRBV28; J: TRBJ2-7; D: -; size: many; DNA: TGTGCCAGCAGTTTAGGCAGCCCCTACGAGCAGTACTTC; CDR3: CASSLGSPYEQYF
V: TRBV20-1; J: TRBJ2-1; D: -; size: -; DNA: TGCAGTGCGACTCAGGCGTCAGCCTACAATGAGCAGTTCTTC; CDR3: CSATQASAYNEQFF
V: TRBV29-1; J: TRBJ1-2; D: -; size: many; DNA: TGCAGCGTTGATGGGGCTTGGCAGACTAACTATGGCTACACCTTC; CDR3: CSVDGAWQTNYGYTF
V: TRBV20-1; J: TRBJ1-2; D: -; size: few; DNA: TGCAGTGCTAGTAGGCAGGCCACTAACTATGGCTACACCTTC; CDR3: CSASRQATNYGYTF
V: TRBV3-1; J: TRBJ1-1; D: -; size: few; DNA: TGTGCCAGCAGCCAACTGGGGGACTCTTATGAAGCTTTCTTT; CDR3: CASSQLGDSYEAFF
V: TRBV5-1; J: TRBJ2-2; D: -; size: many; DNA: TGCGCCAGCAGCTTTAACAGGGTGGACACCGGGGAGCTGTTTTTT; CDR3: CASSFNRVDTGELFF
V: TRBV28; J: TRBJ2-7; D: -; size: many; DNA: TGTGCCAGCAGCCTGGGGGGGGCCGCCTACGAGCAGTACTTC; CDR3: CASSLGGAAYEQYF
V: TRBV12-3/TRBV12-4; J: TRBJ1-6; D: -; size: few; DNA: TGTGCCAGCAGTTTCGAAAACAGGGAAAATTCACCCCTCCACTTT; CDR3: CASSFENRENSPLHF
V: TRBV7-8; J: TRBJ1-1; D: -; size: many; DNA: TGTGCCAGCAGCCAGATGGCTGAAGCTTTCTTT; CDR3: CASSQMAEAFF
V: TRBV24-1; J: TRBJ1-4; D: TRBD1; size: many; DNA: TGTGCCACCAGTGACCCAGGGGGAGCTAATGAAAAACTGTTTTTT; CDR3: CATSDPGGANEKLFF
V: TRBV4-3; J: TRBJ1-1; D: TRBD1; size: many; DNA: TGCGCCAGCAGCCAAGATCAGGACAGGGGAGGAGCTTTCTTT; CDR3: CASSQDQDRGGAFF
V: TRBV7-9; J: TRBJ1-2; D: -; size: many; DNA: TGTGCCAGCAGCTTAGCGGTTCCTCCTAACTATGGCTACACCTTC; CDR3: CASSLAVPPNYGYTF
V: TRBV28; J: TRBJ1-1; D: -; size: many; DNA: TGTGCCAGCAGCAGCATATCCGGTGAAGCTTTCTTT; CDR3: CASSSISGEAFF
V: TRBV7-2; J: TRBJ2-5; D: -; size: -; DNA: TGTGCCAGCAGCGTCTCGCCCCAGACCCAGTACTTC; CDR3: CASSVSPQTQYF
V: TRBV6-2/TRBV6-3; J: TRBJ2-7; D: -; size: -; DNA: TGTGCCAGCAGTAACAGGGCCGTCGAGCAGTACTTC; CDR3: CASSNRAVEQYF
V: TRBV18; J: TRBJ2-1; D: -; size: many; DNA: TGTGCCAGCTCACCAAGGCAGGGAGGGCAGTTCTTC; CDR3: CASSPRQGGQFF
V: TRBV9; J: TRBJ2-4; D: TRBD1; size: -; DNA: TGTGCCAGCAGCGTAGGAACAGGGGATCGCAGAAACATTCAGTACTTC; CDR3: CASSVGTGDRRNIQYF